The clone carrying this T cell receptor beta chain showed up just a few times. Its antigen is not identified. Germline is not matched at one junction end, which may reflect a read error. The data are from a study of beta chain features in type 1 diabetes. The CDR3 length is 15 residues. Germline V lookup: CDR1 SSHAT, CDR2 FNYEAQ (reference sequence). The study, taken as a whole, reports: Type 1 diabetes patients showed a moderate but significant shortening of TCRB CDR3s in all four CD4+ subsets.

The entirety of the isolated RNA underwent reverse transcription, so expressed TCRB transcripts were sequenced. Repertoires were generated with immunoSEQ multiplex PCR, while TCRdb's copy carries only in-frame clones and drops some. Among around 180,000 clones, approximately 7.8% were seen once, and the ten largest hold 0.94%. This chain uses TRBV7-7 with TRBJ2-5; a weak D match, TRBD2 (5 bases). Sequencing was done on a sample of central memory CD4+ T cells from blood. The sequence came from a woman in her thirties or forties with type 1 diabetes. The CDR3 bases are TGTGCTAGCAGCTTACTAGGGCGGGCCGAAGAGACCCAGTACTTC. Encoded protein: CASSLLGRAEETQYF.